Given below is one T cell receptor (beta chain) in context. The antigen remains undetermined. The protocol was immunoSEQ multiplex PCR, while the TCRdb copy is restricted to in-frame clones and leaves out a portion. Among about 150,000 clones listed, approximately 90% were seen once. This entry comes from a study of T cell responses to AZD1222 COVID-19 vaccine. The study, taken as a whole, reports: Variant regions that are unmutated are reportedly the target of nearly half of spike-specific TCRs. It should be noted that donors were predominantly white British and more often female, and clonal diversity was possibly underestimated. Increases in Spike-specific TCR breadth and depth were seen after two AZD1222 doses.

The CDR3 extends over 12 amino acids. Trimming pared 7 bases from V and 8 bases from J, leaving 14 bases between. Germline V gene lookup returns CDR1 SNHLY and CDR2 FYNNEI. Second doses that came at about 4 or about 12 weeks were put together. This clonotype was sampled from an adult who received the AZD1222 COVID-19 vaccine. The sequencing here drew on peripheral blood, taken 28 days after the second AZD1222 dose. The chain recombines TRBV2 with TRBJ1-2; D may be TRBD1 (5 bases). This CDR3 reads CASKGQRWGYTF. Here the CDR3 DNA reads TGTGCCAGCAAGGGGCAACGATGGGGCTACACCTTC.